This T cell receptor (beta chain) was documented in a study of OX40 agonist ivuxolimab in advanced cancers. About the study: A history of anti-PD-1, anti-PD-L1 or anti-CTLA-4 therapy was acceptable, and about 40% had some. The study's findings and limits: The study found that CD8+ T cells averaged more expanded clones than CD4+.

The assay was immunoSEQ multiplex PCR, and TCRdb's table has in-frame clones only and misses some. The sample records over 15,000 clones, about 86% being singletons. Remarks on this clone: Its antigen is not known.

Per germline, CDR1 SGHRS and CDR2 YFSETQ. J lost 4 bases, V lost 3 bases, and 13 bases had no gene match. The CDR3 spans 17 residues. The sequenced sample was CD4+ or CD8+ T cells sorted from blood, obtained in a trial of the OX40 agonist ivuxolimab. This chain links TRBV5-1 with TRBJ2-3, with 8 bases aligning to TRBD2. This clonotype was obtained from an adult with an advanced solid tumor such as melanoma, head and neck, liver or kidney cancer. The CDR3 DNA follows: TGCGCCAGCAGCTGGGTAGGCGCGGGGGGAAGGTCAGATACGCAGTATTTT. It translates to CASSWVGAGGRSDTQYF.